This T cell receptor (beta chain) originates from a study of radiation and T cells in renal cell carcinoma. V gave up 9 bases and J gave up 4 bases, with 13 bases separating them. Germline lookup yields CDR1 MNHNS and CDR2 SASEGT. This CDR3 comprises 13 residues. Data came from immunoSEQ multiplex PCR; TCRdb stores just in-frame clones and leaves some out. This table has roughly 90,000 clones, around four fifths appearing once. The time point denotes: blood 4 weeks post-SBRT, at nephrectomy. Treatment of the sample: 15 Gy SBRT to primary tumor, nephrectomy 4 weeks later. The rearrangement links TRBV6-1 to TRBJ1-5, with a possible D match to TRBD1 (5 bases). The input for sequencing was blood, taken from a patient whose treatment included radiotherapy and nephrectomy. The TCR sequence derives from a man in his fifties with renal cell carcinoma. CDR3 sequence: CARSQGTNQPQHF. The CDR3 DNA follows: TGTGCCAGAAGCCAGGGTACTAATCAGCCCCAGCATTTT.